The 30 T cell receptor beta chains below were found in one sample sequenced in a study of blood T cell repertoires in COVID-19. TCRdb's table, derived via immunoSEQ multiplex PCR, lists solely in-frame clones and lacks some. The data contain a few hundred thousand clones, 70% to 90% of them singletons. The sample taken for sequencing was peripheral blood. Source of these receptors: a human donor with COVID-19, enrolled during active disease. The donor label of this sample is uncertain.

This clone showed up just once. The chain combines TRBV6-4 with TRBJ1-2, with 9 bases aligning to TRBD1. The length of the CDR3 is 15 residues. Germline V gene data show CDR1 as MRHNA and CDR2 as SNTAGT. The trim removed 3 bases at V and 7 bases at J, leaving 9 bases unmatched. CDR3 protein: CASSEDRDRVGGYTF. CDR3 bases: TGTGCCAGCAGTGAAGACCGGGACAGGGTGGGTGGCTACACCTTC.

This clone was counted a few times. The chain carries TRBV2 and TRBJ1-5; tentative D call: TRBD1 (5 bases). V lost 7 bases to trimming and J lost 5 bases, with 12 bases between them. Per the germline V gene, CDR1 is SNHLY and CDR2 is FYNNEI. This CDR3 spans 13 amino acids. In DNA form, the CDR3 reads TGTGCCAGCACCTGGACCAGGGATCAGCCCCAGCATTTT. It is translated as CASTWTRDQPQHF.

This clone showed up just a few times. CDR3 DNA: TGTGCCAGCAGTTTTGGGACAGCCTATGGCTACACCTTC. Its translation: CASSFGTAYGYTF. V usage is TRBV28 and J usage is TRBJ1-2; 7 bases map to TRBD1. Trimming took 3 bases from V and 4 from J; bases not matched to a gene: 2. The germline V gene has CDR1 MDHEN and CDR2 SYDVKM. This CDR3 contains 13 residues.

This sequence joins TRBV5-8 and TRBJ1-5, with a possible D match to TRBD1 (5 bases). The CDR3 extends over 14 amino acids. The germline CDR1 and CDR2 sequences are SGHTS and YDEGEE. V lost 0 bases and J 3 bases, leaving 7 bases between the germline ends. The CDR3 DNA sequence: TGTGCCAGCAGCTTGGGACAGCCCAATCAGCCCCAGCATTTT. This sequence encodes CASSLGQPNQPQHF.

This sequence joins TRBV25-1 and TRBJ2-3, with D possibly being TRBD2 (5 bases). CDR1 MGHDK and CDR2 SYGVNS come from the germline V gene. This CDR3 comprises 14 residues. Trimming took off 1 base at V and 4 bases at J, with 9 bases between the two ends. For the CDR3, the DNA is TGTGCCAGCAGTGAATCGGGCGGGCCAGATACGCAGTATTTT. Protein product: CASSESGGPDTQYF.

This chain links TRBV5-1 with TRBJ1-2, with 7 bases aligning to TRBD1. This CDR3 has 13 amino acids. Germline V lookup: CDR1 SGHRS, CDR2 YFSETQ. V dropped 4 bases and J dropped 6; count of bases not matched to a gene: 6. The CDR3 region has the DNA TGCGCCAGCAGCCAGGGCAGGGGGGATGGCTACACCTTC. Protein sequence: CASSQGRGDGYTF.

Here the CDR3 DNA reads TGTGCCAGTAGTCTTGCGGGGACGGGCTCTAGCGAGACCCAGTACTTC. Translated, it gives CASSLAGTGSSETQYF. The chain links TRBV19 to TRBJ2-5, with TRBD2 as a possible D gene (6 bases). CDR3 length: 16 residues. Germline CDR1 and CDR2: LNHDA and SQIVND (reference sequence). The V and J ends lost 5 bases and 5 bases respectively, with 21 bases between them.

The CDR3 DNA reads as TGTGCCAGCAGCCTCATTGGAAGGGGAGGTCAGCCCCAGCATTTT. It is translated as CASSLIGRGGQPQHF. The rearrangement links TRBV7-2 to TRBJ1-5; D is possibly TRBD1 (5 bases). Germline CDR1 and CDR2: SGHTA and FQGNSA. The CDR3 runs to 15 residues. V shed 5 bases and J shed 6 bases, with 17 bases lying between them.

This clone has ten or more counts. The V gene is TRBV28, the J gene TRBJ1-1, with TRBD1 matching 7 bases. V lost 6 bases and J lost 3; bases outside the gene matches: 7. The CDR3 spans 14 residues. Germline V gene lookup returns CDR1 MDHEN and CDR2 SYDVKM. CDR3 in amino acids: CASRENRGDTEAFF. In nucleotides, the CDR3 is TGTGCCAGCAGAGAGAACAGGGGAGACACTGAAGCTTTCTTT.

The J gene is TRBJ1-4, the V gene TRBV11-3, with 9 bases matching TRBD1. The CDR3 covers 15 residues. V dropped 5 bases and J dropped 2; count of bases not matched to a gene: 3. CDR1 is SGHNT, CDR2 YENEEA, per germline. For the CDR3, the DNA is TGTGCCAGCAGCCTAGGACAGGGGACTAATGAAAAACTGTTTTTT. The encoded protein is CASSLGQGTNEKLFF.

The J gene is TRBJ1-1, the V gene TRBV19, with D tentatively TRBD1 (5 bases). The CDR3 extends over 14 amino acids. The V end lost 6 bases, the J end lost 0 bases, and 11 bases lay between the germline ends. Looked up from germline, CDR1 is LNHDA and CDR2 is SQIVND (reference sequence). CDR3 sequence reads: CASSFGALNTEAFF. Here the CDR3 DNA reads TGTGCCAGTAGCTTTGGGGCCTTGAACACTGAAGCTTTCTTT.

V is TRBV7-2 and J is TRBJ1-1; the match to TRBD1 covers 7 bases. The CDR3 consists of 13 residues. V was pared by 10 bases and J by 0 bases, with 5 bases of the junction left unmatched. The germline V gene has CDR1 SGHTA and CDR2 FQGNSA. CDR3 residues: CATQQGMNTEAFF. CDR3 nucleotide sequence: TGTGCCACCCAACAGGGGATGAACACTGAAGCTTTCTTT.

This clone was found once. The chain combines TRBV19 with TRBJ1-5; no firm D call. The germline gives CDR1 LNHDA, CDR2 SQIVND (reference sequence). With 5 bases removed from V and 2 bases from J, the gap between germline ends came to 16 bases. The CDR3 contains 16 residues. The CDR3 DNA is TGTGCCAGTAGTTCCGTAGAGTTACGGGGCAATCAGCCCCAGCATTTT. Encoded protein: CASSSVELRGNQPQHF.

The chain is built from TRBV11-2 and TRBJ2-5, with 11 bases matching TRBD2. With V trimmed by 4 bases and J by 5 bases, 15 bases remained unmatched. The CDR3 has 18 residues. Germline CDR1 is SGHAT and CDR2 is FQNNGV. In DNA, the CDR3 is TGTGCCAGCAGCTCCCCCCGGACTAGCGGGCCCTTATTGGAGACCCAGTACTTC. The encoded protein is CASSSPRTSGPLLETQYF.

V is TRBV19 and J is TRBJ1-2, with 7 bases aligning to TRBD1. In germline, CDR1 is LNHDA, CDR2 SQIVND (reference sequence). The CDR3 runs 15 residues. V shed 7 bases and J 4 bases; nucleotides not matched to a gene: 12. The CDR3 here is CASTSSGTASYGYTF. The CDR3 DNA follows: TGTGCCAGTACCTCCTCCGGGACAGCCTCCTATGGCTACACCTTC. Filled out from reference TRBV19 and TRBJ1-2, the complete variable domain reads DGGITQSPKYLFRKEGQNVTLSCEQNLNHDAMYWYRQDPGQGLRLIYYSQIVNDFQKGDIAEGYSVSREKKESFPLTVTSAQKNPTAFYLCASTSSGTASYGYTFGSGTRLTVV.

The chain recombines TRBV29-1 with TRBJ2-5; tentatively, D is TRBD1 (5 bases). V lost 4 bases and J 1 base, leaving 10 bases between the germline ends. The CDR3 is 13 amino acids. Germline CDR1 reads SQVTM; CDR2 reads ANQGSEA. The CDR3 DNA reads TGCAGCGTTGGTGTCAGGGCCCAAGAGACCCAGTACTTC. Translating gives CSVGVRAQETQYF.

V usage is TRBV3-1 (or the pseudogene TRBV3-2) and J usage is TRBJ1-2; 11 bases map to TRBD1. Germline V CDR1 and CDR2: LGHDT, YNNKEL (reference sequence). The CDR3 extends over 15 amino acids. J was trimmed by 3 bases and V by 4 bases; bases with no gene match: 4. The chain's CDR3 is CASSLGDRGDYGYTF. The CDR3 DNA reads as TGTGCCAGCAGCCTTGGGGACAGGGGGGACTATGGCTACACCTTC.

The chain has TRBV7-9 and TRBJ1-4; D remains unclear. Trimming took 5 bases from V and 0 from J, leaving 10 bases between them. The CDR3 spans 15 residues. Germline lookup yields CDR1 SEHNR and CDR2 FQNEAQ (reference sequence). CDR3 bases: TGTGCCAGCAGCCCACCCGGGGCAACTAATGAAAAACTGTTTTTT. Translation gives CASSPPGATNEKLFF.

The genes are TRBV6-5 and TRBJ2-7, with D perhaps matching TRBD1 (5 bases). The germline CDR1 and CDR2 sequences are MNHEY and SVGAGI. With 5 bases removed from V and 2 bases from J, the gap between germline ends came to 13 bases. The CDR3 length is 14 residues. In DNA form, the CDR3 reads TGTGCCAGCAGTCTCGACAGCAGACCCTACGAGCAGTACTTC. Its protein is CASSLDSRPYEQYF.

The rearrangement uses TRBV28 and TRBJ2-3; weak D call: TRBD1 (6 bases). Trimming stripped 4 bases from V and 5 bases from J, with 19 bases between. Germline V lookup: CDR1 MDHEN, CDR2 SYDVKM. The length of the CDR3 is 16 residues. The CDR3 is CASSYPGTLSGDTQYF. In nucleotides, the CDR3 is TGTGCCAGCAGTTATCCTGGGACACTTTCCGGAGATACGCAGTATTTT.

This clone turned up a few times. The CDR3 coding sequence is TGCAGCGTTCAACAGCAATCATACGAGCAGTACTTC. Translating it yields CSVQQQSYEQYF. This chain connects TRBV29-1 to TRBJ2-7; D not resolved. Trimming left V 5 bases short and J 4 bases short, with 12 bases between. The CDR3 extends over 12 amino acids. Germline CDR1 and CDR2: SQVTM and ANQGSEA.

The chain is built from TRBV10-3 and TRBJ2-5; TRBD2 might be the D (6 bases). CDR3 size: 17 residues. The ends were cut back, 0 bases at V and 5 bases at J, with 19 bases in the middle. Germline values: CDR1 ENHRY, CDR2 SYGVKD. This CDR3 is CAISESKGGASWETQYF. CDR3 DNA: TGTGCCATCAGTGAGTCGAAGGGCGGGGCCTCGTGGGAGACCCAGTACTTC.

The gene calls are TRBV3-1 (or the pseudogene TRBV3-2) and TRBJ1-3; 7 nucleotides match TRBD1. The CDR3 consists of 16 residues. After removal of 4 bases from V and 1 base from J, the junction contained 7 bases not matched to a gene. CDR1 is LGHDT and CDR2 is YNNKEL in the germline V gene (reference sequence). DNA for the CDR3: TGTGCCAGCAGCCCACTCCTACAGGGGTCTGGAAACACCATATATTTT. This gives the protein CASSPLLQGSGNTIYF.

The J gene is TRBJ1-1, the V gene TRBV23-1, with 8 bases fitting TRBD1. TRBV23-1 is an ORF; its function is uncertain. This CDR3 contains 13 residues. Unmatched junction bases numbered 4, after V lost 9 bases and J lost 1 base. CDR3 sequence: CARQGARNTEAFF. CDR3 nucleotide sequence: TGCGCCAGGCAGGGGGCGAGGAACACTGAAGCTTTCTTT.

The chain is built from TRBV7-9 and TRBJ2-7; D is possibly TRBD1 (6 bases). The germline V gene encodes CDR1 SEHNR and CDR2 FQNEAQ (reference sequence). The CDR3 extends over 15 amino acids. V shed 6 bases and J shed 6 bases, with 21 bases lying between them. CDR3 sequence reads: CASSYRDTRVAEQYF. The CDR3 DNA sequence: TGTGCCAGCAGTTACCGGGACACAAGGGTAGCCGAGCAGTACTTC.

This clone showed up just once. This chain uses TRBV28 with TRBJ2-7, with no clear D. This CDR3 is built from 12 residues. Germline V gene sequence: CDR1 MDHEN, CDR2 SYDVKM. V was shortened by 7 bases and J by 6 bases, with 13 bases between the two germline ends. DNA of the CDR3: TGTGCCAGCAAGGCAGGTCCTATCGAGCAGTACTTC. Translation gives CASKAGPIEQYF.

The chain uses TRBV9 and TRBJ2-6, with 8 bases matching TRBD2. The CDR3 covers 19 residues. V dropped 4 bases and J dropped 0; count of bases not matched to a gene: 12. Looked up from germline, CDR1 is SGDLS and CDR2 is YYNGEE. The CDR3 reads CASSQRGGPAFSGANVLTF. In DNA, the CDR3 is TGTGCCAGCAGCCAACGGGGGGGTCCAGCTTTCTCTGGGGCCAACGTCCTGACTTTC.

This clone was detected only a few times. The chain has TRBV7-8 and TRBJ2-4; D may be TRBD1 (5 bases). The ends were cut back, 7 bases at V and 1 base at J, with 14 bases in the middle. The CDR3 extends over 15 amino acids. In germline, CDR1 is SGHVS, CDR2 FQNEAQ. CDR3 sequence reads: CASTHPRVAKNIQYF. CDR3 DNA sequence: TGTGCCAGCACTCATCCCAGGGTGGCCAAAAACATTCAGTACTTC.

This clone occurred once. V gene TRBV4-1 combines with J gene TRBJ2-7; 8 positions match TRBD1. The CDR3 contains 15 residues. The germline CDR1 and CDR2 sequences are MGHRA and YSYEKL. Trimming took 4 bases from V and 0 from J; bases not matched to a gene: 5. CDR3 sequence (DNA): TGCGCCAGCAGCCGTTCTGGACAGGGCTCCTACGAGCAGTACTTC. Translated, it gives CASSRSGQGSYEQYF.

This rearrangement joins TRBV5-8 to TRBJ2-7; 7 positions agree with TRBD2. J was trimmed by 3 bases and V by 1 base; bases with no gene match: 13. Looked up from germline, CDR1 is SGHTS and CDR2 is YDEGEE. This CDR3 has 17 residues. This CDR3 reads CASSLYLAGELYYEQYF. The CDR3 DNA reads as TGTGCCAGCAGCTTGTATCTGGCGGGAGAGTTATACTACGAGCAGTACTTC.